The sample holds a few counts of the clone carrying this T cell receptor (beta chain). The antigen is undetermined. This specimen comes from a study of T-cell memory formation after mild COVID-19. With 6 bases clipped from V and 1 base from J, the junction kept 11 bases outside the gene matches. The CDR3 extends over 16 amino acids. Germline V gene data show CDR1 as MNHEY and CDR2 as SVGAGI. TCR alpha and TCR beta cDNA libraries carrying sample barcodes and UMIs came from 5'RACE with constant-segment primers. TCRdb reanalysed the 5' RACE reads using MiXCR and keeps one entry per CDR3 protein. The sample records 92,000 or so distinct CDR3 sequences, approximately 15% being singletons. Points from the study as a whole: Cross-reactive memory seemingly joined, as some responding clones were found in pre-infection memory. Clones contracting across day 15 to 85 had a balanced CD4/CD8 profile; later expanding clones leaned CD4+. Largely, contracting CD4+ clones fell within CM and EM, and contracting CD8+ clones within EMRA.

The V gene is TRBV6-5, the J gene TRBJ1-1; 7 nucleotides align to TRBD1. This sequence was found in a man younger than 30 who had mild COVID-19 (a few samples of this study predate the infection). Cell type and time point are not known. Sequenced material: PBMCs or a T cell subset sorted from them (not recorded which). CDR3 region: CASRNRDRHGNTEAFF. CDR3 nucleotides: TGTGCCAGCAGGAACCGGGACAGACACGGGAACACTGAAGCTTTCTTT.